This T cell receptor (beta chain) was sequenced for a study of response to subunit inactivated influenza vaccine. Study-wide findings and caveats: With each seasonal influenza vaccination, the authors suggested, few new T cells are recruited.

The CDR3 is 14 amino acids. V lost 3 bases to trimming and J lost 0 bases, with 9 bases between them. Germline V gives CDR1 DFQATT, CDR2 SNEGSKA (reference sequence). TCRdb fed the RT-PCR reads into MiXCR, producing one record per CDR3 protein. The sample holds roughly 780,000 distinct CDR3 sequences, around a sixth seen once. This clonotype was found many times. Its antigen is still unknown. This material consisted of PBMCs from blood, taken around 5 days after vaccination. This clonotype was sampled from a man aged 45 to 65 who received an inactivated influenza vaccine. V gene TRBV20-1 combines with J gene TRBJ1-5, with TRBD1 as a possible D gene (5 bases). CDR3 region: CSASAGGSNQPQHF. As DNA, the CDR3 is TGCAGTGCTAGCGCGGGGGGTAGCAATCAGCCCCAGCATTTT.